This T cell receptor beta chain was captured in a study of blood T cell repertoires in COVID-19. Study information: Acute and convalescent COVID-19 samples came from the United States, Italy and Spain. From T cells, B-cell-depleted T cells, or PBMCs came the material, which was cDNA or gDNA.

V was pared by 2 bases and J by 3 bases, with 9 bases between. Germline V lookup: CDR1 SGHRS, CDR2 YFSETQ. CDR3 size: 13 residues. In the authors' workflow: Amplification with reference gene primers provided the estimates of nucleated cell counts. The data were produced by immunoSEQ multiplex PCR, yet TCRdb's version contains in-frame clones alone and is incomplete. That table furnishes V, J and clone size, whereas the DNA furnished D and trimming. The table shows roughly 70,000 clones, with roughly four fifths occurring only once. One Seattle source followed patients from active infection through their disease course.

Sequencing was carried out using peripheral blood. The receptor's source is a man in his fifties or sixties with COVID-19, enrolled during active disease. The V call is TRBV5-1, the J call TRBJ2-7, with a possible D match to TRBD2 (6 bases). The CDR3 here is CASSLRGSYEQYF. DNA for the CDR3: TGCGCCAGCAGCTTACGGGGGAGCTACGAGCAGTACTTC. The full variable domain, in which reference TRBV5-1 and TRBJ2-7 provide the parts outside the CDR3, is KAGVTQTPRYLIKTRGQQVTLSCSPISGHRSVSWYQQTPGQGLQFLFEYFSETQRNKGNFPGRFSGRQFSNSRSEMNVSTLELGDSALYLCASSLRGSYEQYFGPGTRLTVT.